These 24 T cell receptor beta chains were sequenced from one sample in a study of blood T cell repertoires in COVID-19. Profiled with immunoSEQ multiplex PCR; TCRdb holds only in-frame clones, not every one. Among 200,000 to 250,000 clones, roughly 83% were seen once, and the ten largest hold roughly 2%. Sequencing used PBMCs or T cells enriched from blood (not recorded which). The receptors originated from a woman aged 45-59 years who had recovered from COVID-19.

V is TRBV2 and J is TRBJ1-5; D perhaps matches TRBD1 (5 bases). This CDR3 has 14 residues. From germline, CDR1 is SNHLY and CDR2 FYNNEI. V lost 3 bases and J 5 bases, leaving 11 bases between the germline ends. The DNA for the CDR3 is TGTGCCAGCAGTGACAGGGTTGGGCATCAGCCCCAGCATTTT. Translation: CASSDRVGHQPQHF.

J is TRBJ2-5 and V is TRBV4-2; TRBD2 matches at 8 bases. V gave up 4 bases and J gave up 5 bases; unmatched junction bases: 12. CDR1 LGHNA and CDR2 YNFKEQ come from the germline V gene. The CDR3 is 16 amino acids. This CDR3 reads CASSPGGGGMGETQYF. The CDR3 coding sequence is TGTGCCAGCAGCCCCGGGGGGGGAGGGATGGGGGAGACCCAGTACTTC.

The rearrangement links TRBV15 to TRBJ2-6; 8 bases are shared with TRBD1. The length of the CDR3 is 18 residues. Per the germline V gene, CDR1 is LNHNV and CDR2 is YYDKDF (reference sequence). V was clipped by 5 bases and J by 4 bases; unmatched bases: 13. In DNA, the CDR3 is TGTGCCACCAGCGGCGTCCCTCAGGGGGCTGTGGGGGCCAACGTCCTGACTTTC. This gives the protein CATSGVPQGAVGANVLTF.

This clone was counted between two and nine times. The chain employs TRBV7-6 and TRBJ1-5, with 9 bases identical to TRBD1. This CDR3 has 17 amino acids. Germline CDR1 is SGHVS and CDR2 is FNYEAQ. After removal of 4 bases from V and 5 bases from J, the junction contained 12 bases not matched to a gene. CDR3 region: CASSSLADRGFDQPQHF. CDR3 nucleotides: TGTGCCAGCAGCTCCCTGGCCGACAGGGGGTTCGATCAGCCCCAGCATTTT. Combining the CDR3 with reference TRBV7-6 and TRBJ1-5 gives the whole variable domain GAGVSQSPRYKVTKRGQDVALRCDPISGHVSLYWYRQALGQGPEFLTYFNYEAQQDKSGLPNDRFSAERPEGSISTLTIQRTEQRDSAMYRCASSSLADRGFDQPQHFGDGTRLSIL.

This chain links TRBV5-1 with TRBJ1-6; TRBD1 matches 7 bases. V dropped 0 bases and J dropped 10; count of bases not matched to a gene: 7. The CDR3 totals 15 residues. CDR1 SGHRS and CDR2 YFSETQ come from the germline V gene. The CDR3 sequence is CASSLAGGSVSPLHF. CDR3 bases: TGCGCCAGCAGCTTGGCAGGGGGAAGCGTGTCACCCCTCCACTTT.

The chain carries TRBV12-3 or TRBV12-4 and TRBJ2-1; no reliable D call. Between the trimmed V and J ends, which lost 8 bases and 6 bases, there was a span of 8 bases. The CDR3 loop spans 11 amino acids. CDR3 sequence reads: CASAEFNEQFF. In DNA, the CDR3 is TGTGCCAGCGCTGAGTTCAATGAGCAGTTCTTC.

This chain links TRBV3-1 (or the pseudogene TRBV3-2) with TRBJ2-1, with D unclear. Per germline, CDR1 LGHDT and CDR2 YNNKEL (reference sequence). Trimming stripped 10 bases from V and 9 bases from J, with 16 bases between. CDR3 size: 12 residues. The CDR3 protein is CATLDTSSEQFF. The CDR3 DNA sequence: TGTGCCACCCTTGACACATCGAGTGAGCAGTTCTTC.

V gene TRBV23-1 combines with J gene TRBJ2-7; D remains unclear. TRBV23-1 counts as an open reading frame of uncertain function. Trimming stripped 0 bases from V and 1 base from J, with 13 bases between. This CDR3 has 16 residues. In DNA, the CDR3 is TGCGCCAGCAGTCAATCGTTCTCGGCACTATCCTACGAGCAGTACTTC. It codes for CASSQSFSALSYEQYF.

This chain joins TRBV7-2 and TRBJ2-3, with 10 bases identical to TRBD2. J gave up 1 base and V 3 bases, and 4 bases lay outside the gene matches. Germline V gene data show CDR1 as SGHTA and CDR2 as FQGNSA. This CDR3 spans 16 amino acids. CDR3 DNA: TGTGCCAGCAGCTTCCGAGGGACTAGCGGCACAGATACGCAGTATTTT. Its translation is CASSFRGTSGTDTQYF.

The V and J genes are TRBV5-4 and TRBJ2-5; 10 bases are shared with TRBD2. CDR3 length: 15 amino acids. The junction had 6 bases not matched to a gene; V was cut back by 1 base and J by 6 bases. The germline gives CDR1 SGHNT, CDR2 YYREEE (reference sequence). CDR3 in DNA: TGTGCCAGCAGCTTGAGCGGGGGGGCTTTGAAGACCCAGTACTTC. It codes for CASSLSGGALKTQYF.

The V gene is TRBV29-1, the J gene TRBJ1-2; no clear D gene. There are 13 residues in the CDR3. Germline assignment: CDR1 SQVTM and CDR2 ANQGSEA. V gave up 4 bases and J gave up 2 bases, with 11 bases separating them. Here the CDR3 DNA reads TGCAGCGTTGTTACAACGGGGAACTATGGCTACACCTTC. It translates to CSVVTTGNYGYTF.

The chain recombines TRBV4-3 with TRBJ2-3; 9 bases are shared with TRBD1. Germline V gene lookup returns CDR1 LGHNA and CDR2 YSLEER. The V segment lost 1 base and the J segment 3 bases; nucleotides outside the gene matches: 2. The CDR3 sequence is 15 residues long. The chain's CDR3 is CASSQGTGATDTQYF. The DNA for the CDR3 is TGCGCCAGCAGCCAAGGGACAGGGGCAACAGATACGCAGTATTTT.

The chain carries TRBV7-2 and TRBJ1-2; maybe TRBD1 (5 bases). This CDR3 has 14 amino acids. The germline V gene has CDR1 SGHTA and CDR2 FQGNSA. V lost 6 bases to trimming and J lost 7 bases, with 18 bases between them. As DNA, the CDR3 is TGTGCCAGCAGATACGGACAAGAGGAGACTGGCTACACCTTC. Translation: CASRYGQEETGYTF.

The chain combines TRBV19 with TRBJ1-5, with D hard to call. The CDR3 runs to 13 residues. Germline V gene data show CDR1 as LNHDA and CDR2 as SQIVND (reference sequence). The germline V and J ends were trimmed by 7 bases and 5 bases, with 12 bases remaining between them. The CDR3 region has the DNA TGTGCCAGTACCGTGGGAGTATATCAGCCCCAGCATTTT. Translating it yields CASTVGVYQPQHF. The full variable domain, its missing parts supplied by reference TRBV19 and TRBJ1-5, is DGGITQSPKYLFRKEGQNVTLSCEQNLNHDAMYWYRQDPGQGLRLIYYSQIVNDFQKGDIAEGYSVSREKKESFPLTVTSAQKNPTAFYLCASTVGVYQPQHFGDGTRLSIL.

For the CDR3, the DNA is TGTGCCAGCAGTGTCCGTTCGGGGGGCGTATCCTCCTACGAGCAGTACTTC. It yields the protein CASSVRSGGVSSYEQYF. The chain carries TRBV27 and TRBJ2-7; the D gene is possibly TRBD2 (7 bases). Deletions cut 5 bases from V and 0 bases from J, with 20 bases between. CDR1 is MNHEY and CDR2 is SMNVEV in the germline V gene (reference sequence). This CDR3 has 17 amino acids.

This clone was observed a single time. CDR3 coding DNA: TGTGCCAGCAGCGCGAACCCGAACTCCGGGACAGGGGGCCTCGACACTGAAGCTTTCTTT. This translates into CASSANPNSGTGGLDTEAFF. The chain joins TRBV9 to TRBJ1-1; 12 bases agree with TRBD1. This CDR3 contains 20 residues. CDR1 and CDR2 from the germline V gene are SGDLS and YYNGEE. V gave up 3 bases and J gave up 3 bases; unmatched junction bases: 18.

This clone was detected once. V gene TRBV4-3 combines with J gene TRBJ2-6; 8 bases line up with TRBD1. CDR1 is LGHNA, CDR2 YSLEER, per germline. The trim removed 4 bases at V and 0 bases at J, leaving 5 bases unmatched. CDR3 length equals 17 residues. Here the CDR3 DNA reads TGCGCCAGCAGCCCGGGACAGGTCATCTCTGGGGCCAACGTCCTGACTTTC. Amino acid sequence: CASSPGQVISGANVLTF.

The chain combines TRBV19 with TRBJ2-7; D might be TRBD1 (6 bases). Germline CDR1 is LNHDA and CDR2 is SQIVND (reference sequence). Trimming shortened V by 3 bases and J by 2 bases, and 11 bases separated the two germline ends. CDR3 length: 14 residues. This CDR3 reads CASSIGTGPYEQYF. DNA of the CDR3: TGTGCCAGTAGTATCGGCACAGGGCCCTACGAGCAGTACTTC.

CDR3 DNA: TGTGCCAGCAGCCAACTAGCGGGGGCTTACACCGGGGAGCTGTTTTTT. Translated, it gives CASSQLAGAYTGELFF. The chain recombines TRBV11-3 with TRBJ2-2, with 11 bases fitting TRBD2. V was clipped by 5 bases and J by 3 bases; unmatched bases: 5. Per the germline V gene, CDR1 is SGHNT and CDR2 is YENEEA. The CDR3 consists of 16 residues. The full variable domain, rest sourced from reference TRBV11-3 and TRBJ2-2, is EAGVVQSPRYKIIEKKQPVAFWCNPISGHNTLYWYLQNLGQGPELLIRYENEEAVDDSQLPKDRFSAERLKGVDSTLKIQPAELGDSAVYLCASSQLAGAYTGELFFGEGSRLTVL.

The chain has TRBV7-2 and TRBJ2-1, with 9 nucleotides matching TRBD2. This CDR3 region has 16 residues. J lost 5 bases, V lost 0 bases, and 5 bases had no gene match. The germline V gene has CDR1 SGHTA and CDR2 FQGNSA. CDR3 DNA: TGTGCCAGCAGCTTAGCGGGCGGGAGGGCCGACAATGAGCAGTTCTTC. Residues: CASSLAGGRADNEQFF.

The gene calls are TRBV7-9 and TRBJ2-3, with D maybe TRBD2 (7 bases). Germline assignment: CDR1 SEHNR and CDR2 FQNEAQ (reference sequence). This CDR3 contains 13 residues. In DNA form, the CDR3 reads TGTGCGGGGGGGCTAGCAGTGGCAGATACGCAGTATTTT. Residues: CAGGLAVADTQYF.

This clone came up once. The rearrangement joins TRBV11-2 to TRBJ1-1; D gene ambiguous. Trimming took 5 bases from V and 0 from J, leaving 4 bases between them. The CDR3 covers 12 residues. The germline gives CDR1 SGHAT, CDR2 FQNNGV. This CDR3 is CASSLLNTEAFF. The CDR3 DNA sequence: TGTGCCAGCAGCCTCTTGAACACTGAAGCTTTCTTT.

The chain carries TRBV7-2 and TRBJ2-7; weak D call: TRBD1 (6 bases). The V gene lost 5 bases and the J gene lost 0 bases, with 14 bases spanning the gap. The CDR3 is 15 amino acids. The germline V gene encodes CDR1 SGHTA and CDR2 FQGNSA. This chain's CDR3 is CASSRGQFPSYEQYF. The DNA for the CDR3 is TGTGCCAGCAGCCGTGGACAGTTTCCCTCCTACGAGCAGTACTTC.

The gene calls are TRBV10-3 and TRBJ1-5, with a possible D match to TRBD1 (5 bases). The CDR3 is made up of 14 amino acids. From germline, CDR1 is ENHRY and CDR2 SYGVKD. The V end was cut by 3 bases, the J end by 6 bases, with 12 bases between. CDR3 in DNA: TGTGCCATCAGTGACGGTTTTGGGGCTCAGCCCCAGCATTTT. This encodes CAISDGFGAQPQHF.